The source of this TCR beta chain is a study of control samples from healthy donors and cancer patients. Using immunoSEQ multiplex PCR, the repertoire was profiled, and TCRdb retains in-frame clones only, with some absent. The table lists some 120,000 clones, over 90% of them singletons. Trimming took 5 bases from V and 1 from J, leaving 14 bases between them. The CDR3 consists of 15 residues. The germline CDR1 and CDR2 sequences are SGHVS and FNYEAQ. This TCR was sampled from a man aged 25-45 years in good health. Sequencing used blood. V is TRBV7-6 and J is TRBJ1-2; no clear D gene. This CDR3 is CASSHSTGNNYGYTF. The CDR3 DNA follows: TGTGCCAGCAGCCATTCTACGGGGAATAACTATGGCTACACCTTC.